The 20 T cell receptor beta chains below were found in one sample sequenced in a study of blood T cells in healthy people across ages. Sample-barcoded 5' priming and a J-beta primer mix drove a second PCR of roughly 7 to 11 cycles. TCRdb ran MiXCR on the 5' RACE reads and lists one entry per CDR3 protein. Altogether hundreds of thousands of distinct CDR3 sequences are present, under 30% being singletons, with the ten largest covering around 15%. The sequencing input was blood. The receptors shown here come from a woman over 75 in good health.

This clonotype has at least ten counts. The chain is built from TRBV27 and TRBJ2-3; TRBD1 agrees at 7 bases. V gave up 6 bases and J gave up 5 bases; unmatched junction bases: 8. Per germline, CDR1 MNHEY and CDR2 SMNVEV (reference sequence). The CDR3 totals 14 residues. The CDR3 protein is CASSVRQGIDTQYF. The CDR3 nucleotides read TGTGCCAGCAGCGTTCGACAGGGTATAGATACGCAGTATTTT.

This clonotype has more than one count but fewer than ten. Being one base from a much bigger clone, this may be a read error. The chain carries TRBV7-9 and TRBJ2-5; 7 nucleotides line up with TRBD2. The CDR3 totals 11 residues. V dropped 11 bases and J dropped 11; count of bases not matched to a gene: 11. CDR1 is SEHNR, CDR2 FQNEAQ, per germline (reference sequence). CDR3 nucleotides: TGTGCCGGGGGAGGGAGGAGTGAGCAGTACTTC. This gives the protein CAGGGRSEQYF.

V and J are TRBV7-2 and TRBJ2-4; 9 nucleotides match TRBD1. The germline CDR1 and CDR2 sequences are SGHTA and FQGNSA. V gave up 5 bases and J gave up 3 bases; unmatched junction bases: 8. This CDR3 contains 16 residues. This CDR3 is CASSPNRQGGKNIQYF. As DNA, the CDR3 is TGTGCCAGCAGCCCCAACCGACAGGGGGGCAAAAACATTCAGTACTTC.

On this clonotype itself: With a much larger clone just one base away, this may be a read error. CDR3: CASTEGDRGRNEQYF. The CDR3 bases are TGTGCCAGTACCGAGGGGGACAGGGGGAGAAATGAGCAGTACTTC. The gene calls are TRBV6-5 and TRBJ2-5; 11 positions match TRBD1. The trim removed 9 bases at V and 11 bases at J, leaving 17 bases unmatched. In germline, CDR1 is MNHEY, CDR2 SVGAGI. CDR3 length: 15 residues.

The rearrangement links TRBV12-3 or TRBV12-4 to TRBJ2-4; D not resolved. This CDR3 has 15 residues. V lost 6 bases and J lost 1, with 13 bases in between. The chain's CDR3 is CASSKQEFAKNIQYF. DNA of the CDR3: TGTGCCAGCAGCAAACAAGAATTTGCCAAAAACATTCAGTACTTC.

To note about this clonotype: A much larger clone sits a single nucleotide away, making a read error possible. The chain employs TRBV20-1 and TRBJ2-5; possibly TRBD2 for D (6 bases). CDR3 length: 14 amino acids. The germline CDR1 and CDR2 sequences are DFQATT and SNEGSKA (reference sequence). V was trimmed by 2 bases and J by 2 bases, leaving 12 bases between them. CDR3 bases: TGCAGTGCTAGAAAATTTGGGAGGCAAGAGACCCAGTACTTC. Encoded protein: CSARKFGRQETQYF.

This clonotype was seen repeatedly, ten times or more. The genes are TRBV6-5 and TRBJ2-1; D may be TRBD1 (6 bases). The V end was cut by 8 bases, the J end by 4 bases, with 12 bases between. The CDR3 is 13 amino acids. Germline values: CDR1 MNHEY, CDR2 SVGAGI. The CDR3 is CASAYRDYNEQFF. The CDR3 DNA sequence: TGTGCCAGCGCATACAGGGATTACAATGAGCAGTTCTTC.

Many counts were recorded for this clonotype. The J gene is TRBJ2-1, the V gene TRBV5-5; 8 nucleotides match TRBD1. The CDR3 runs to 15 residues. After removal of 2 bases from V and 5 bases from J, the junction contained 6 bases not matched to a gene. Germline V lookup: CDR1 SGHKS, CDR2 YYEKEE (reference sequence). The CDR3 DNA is TGTGCCAGCAGCTTACCCCGGGACAGGAACAATGAGCAGTTCTTC. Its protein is CASSLPRDRNNEQFF.

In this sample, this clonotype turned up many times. The CDR3 DNA reads TGTGCCAGCACGACAGGAGGGGTTGAGACCCAGTACTTC. Protein sequence: CASTTGGVETQYF. The rearrangement uses TRBV6-6 and TRBJ2-5; perhaps D is TRBD1 or TRBD2 (6 bases each). Trimming removed 7 bases at V and 5 bases at J, with 14 bases between. Germline loops: CDR1 MNHNY, CDR2 SVGAGI (reference sequence). This CDR3 region has 13 residues.

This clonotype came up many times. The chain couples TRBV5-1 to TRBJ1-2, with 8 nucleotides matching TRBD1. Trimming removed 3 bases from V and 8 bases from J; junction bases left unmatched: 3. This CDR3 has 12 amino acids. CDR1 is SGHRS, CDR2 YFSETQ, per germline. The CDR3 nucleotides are TGCGCCAGCAGCTGGGGGACAGGCGGCTACACCTTC. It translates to CASSWGTGGYTF. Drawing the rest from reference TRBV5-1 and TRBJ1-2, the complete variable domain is KAGVTQTPRYLIKTRGQQVTLSCSPISGHRSVSWYQQTPGQGLQFLFEYFSETQRNKGNFPGRFSGRQFSNSRSEMNVSTLELGDSALYLCASSWGTGGYTFGSGTRLTVV.

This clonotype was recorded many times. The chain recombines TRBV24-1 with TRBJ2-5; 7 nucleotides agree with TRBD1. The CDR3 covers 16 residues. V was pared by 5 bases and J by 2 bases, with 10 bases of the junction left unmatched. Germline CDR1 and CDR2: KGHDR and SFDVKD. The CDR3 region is CATSASRTGFQETQYF. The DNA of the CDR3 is TGTGCCACCAGTGCTTCCAGGACAGGCTTTCAAGAGACCCAGTACTTC.

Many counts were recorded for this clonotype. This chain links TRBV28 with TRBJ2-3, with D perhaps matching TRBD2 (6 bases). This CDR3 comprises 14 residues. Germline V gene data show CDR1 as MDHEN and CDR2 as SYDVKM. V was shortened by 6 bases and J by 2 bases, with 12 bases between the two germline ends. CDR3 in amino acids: CASREGRYTDTQYF. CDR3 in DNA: TGTGCCAGCAGGGAGGGACGCTACACAGATACGCAGTATTTT.

The CDR3 reads CASRRDNYNSPLHF. The CDR3 nucleotides are TGTGCCAGCCGCCGGGACAACTATAATTCACCCCTCCACTTT. The V call is TRBV6-1, the J call TRBJ1-6; D may be TRBD1 (6 bases). Trimming shortened V by 8 bases and J by 3 bases, and 11 bases separated the two germline ends. Germline V gives CDR1 MNHNS, CDR2 SASEGT. This CDR3 is 14 amino acids long.

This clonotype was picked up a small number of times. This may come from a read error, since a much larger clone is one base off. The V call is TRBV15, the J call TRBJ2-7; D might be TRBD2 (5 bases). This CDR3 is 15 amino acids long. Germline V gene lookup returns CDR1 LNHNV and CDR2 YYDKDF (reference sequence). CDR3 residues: CATSRDRGRDYERYF. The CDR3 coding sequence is TGTGCCACCAGCAGAGATCGCGGCCGAGACTACGAGCGGTACTTC.

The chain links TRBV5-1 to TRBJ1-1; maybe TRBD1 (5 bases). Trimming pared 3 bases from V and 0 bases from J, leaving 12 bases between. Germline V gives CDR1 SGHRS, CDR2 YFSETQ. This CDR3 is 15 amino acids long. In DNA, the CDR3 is TGCGCCAGCAGCTACGACCCGACAGTGAACACTGAAGCTTTCTTT. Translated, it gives CASSYDPTVNTEAFF. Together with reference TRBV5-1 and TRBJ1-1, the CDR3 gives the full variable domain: KAGVTQTPRYLIKTRGQQVTLSCSPISGHRSVSWYQQTPGQGLQFLFEYFSETQRNKGNFPGRFSGRQFSNSRSEMNVSTLELGDSALYLCASSYDPTVNTEAFFGQGTRLTVV.

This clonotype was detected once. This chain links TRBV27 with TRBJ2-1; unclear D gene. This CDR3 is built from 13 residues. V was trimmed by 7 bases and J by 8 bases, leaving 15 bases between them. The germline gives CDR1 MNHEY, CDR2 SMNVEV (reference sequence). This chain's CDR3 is CASNTQLTDEQFF. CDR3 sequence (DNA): TGTGCCAGCAATACTCAACTGACCGATGAGCAGTTCTTC.

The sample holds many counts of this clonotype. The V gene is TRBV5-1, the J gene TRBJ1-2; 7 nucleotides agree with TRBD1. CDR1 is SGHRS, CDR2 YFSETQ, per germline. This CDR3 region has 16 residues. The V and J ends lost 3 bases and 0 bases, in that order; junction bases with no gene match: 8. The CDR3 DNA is TGCGCCAGCAGCTCCAACCCCGGGACAGCTAACTATGGCTACACCTTC. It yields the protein CASSSNPGTANYGYTF.

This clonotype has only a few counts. The CDR3 DNA reads TGTGCCAGCAGTGATAGCGGGATCTCCTACAATGAGCAGTTCTTC. Encoded protein: CASSDSGISYNEQFF. This sequence joins TRBV2 and TRBJ2-1, with TRBD2 identical over 8 bases. The V and J ends lost 3 bases and 0 bases, in that order; junction bases with no gene match: 1. This CDR3 comprises 15 residues. Germline V gives CDR1 SNHLY, CDR2 FYNNEI.

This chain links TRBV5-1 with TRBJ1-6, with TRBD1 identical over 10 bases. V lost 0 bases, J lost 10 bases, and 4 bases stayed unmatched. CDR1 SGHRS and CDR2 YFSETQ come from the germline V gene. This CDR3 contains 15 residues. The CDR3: CASSLEGTGVSPLHF. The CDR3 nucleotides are TGCGCCAGCAGCTTGGAGGGGACAGGGGTGTCACCCCTCCACTTT.

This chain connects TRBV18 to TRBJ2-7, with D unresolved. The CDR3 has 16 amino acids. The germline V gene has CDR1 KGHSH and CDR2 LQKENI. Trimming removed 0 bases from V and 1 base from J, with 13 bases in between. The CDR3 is CASSPPNSQTSYEQYF. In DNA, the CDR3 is TGTGCCAGCTCACCACCGAACTCACAGACATCCTACGAGCAGTACTTC.